Each of the 17 T cell receptor beta chains below was sequenced from the same sample in a study of spatial heterogeneity in lung cancer (dated by TCRdb to about 2019). The time point label, read with the paper, signifies: sample taken at primary tumor resection. For TCR sequencing, whole RNA was extracted from tumor and nontumor lung tissue, or from cryopreserved PBMC samples, and no cell sorting was done. The method behind the library was 5' RACE. Sequencer: NextSeq 500. TCRdb itself trimmed the public reads at Q25 with fastp, ran MiXCR and retained productive beta chains. CDR3 protein duplicates are merged, each entry listing the most common genes and DNA. For this sample the table gives about 7,000 distinct CDR3 sequences, of which 7.5% to 10% were detected only once. The top ten constitute about 44% of the sample. The sample here was PBMCs, taken at surgery. These receptors originate from a male donor with early-stage non-small cell lung cancer.

This clonotype has a handful of counts. This beta chain came through as a stray read in a library set up for alpha chains, and its size says little. V is TRBV10-2 and J is TRBJ1-1, with 7 bases fitting TRBD1. Losses at the gene ends were 5 bases for V and 3 bases for J; bases not matched to a gene: 18. This CDR3 is 18 amino acids long. CDR1 is WSHSY, CDR2 SAAADI, per germline. The CDR3 region is CASSSIGTDQLLHTEAFF. Written as DNA, the CDR3 is TGCGCCAGCAGTAGCATCGGGACAGACCAATTACTTCACACTGAAGCTTTCTTT.

This clonotype appeared many times. A library prepared for alpha chains yielded this beta chain as an off-target read; its size is of little meaning. The chain combines TRBV7-8 with TRBJ1-5; D perhaps matches TRBD1 (6 bases). The CDR3 has 17 amino acids. CDR1 and CDR2 from the germline V gene are SGHVS and FQNEAQ. V lost 5 bases and J lost 2, with 19 bases in between. CDR3 DNA sequence: TGTGCCAGCAGCGCTAGGGGGGCGATTGATGGCAATCAGCCCCAGCATTTT. This encodes CASSARGAIDGNQPQHF.

This clonotype ranks as medium-sized. This beta chain is a stray read from a library made for alpha chains; its abundance is not meaningful. The rearrangement links TRBV15 to TRBJ1-5, with TRBD1 identical over 8 bases. Germline V lookup: CDR1 LNHNV, CDR2 YYDKDF (reference sequence). The CDR3 runs 14 residues. The V segment lost 3 bases and the J segment 7 bases; nucleotides outside the gene matches: 5. The CDR3 loop is CATSRDRVQQPQHF. The CDR3 DNA sequence: TGTGCCACCAGCAGGGACAGGGTGCAGCAGCCCCAGCATTTT.

This clonotype was found many times. For a library built for alpha chains, this beta chain is a stray read; little rests on its size. The chain combines TRBV24-1 with TRBJ2-1; D may be TRBD2 (6 bases). From germline, CDR1 is KGHDR and CDR2 SFDVKD. With 7 bases removed from V and 2 bases from J, the gap between germline ends came to 14 bases. The CDR3 has 15 amino acids. CDR3 sequence reads: CATRPSAGTYNEQFF. CDR3 nucleotide sequence: TGTGCCACCAGGCCCTCCGCGGGAACCTACAATGAGCAGTTCTTC.

By share, this clonotype counts as medium-sized. This beta chain is an off-target read within a library intended for alpha chains, so its frequency means little. V gene TRBV12-3 or TRBV12-4 combines with J gene TRBJ1-2; the D gene is possibly TRBD1 (5 bases). This CDR3 has 13 residues. Trimming left V 5 bases short and J 3 bases short, with 10 bases between. The CDR3 nucleotides read TGTGCCAGCAGTCTAGGGACCGACTATGGCTACACCTTC. Translating it yields CASSLGTDYGYTF.

This clonotype occurred many times. This beta chain is a stray read from a library made for alpha chains; its abundance is not meaningful. The chain has TRBV6-2 or TRBV6-3 and TRBJ2-7, with TRBD1 matching 7 bases. Germline-derived CDR1 and CDR2 are MNHEY and SVGEGT. The CDR3 length is 16 residues. Trimming at V came to 5 bases and at J to 2 bases, leaving 12 bases not matched to a gene. CDR3 coding DNA: TGTGCCAGCAGTCCTGACCGTGGGACAGTAACCTACGAGCAGTACTTC. This encodes CASSPDRGTVTYEQYF.

At least ten counts were recorded for this clonotype. Little can be read into the size of this beta chain, an off-target read in a library designed for alpha chains. The chain carries TRBV30 and TRBJ2-7; D may be TRBD1 or TRBD2 (5 bases each). The CDR3 has 11 residues. V lost 0 bases to trimming and J lost 6 bases, with 6 bases between them. Germline V CDR1 and CDR2: GTSNPN, SVGIG (reference sequence). The CDR3 DNA reads as TGTGCCTGGAGTGTTGGGGGCGAGCAGTACTTC. This gives the protein CAWSVGGEQYF. Variable domain in full (rest from reference TRBV30 and TRBJ2-7): SQTIHQWPATLVQPVGSPLSLECTVEGTSNPNLYWYRQAAGRGLQLLFYSVGIGQISSEVPQNLSASRPQDRQFILSSKKLLLSDSGFYLCAWSVGGEQYFGPGTRLTVT.

Regarding this clonotype: This beta chain lies outside the target of a library built for alpha chains; its clone size means little. The chain has TRBV20-1 and TRBJ2-3; 13 bases fit TRBD2. The CDR3 is 15 residues long. Germline V CDR1 and CDR2: DFQATT, SNEGSKA (reference sequence). V lost 2 bases to trimming and J lost 5 bases; unmatched junction nucleotides: 4. CDR3: CSARTGLAGEDTQYF. For the CDR3, the DNA is TGCAGTGCTAGAACTGGACTAGCGGGAGAAGATACGCAGTATTTT.

This clonotype was seen at least ten times. This beta chain is an off-target read within a library intended for alpha chains, so its frequency means little. V gene TRBV9 combines with J gene TRBJ1-1; the D gene is possibly TRBD1 (6 bases). CDR3 length: 14 amino acids. V dropped 0 bases and J dropped 2 bases, with 8 bases sitting between them. Germline loops: CDR1 SGDLS, CDR2 YYNGEE. As DNA, the CDR3 is TGTGCCAGCAGCGTAGGGACAGTAAACACTGAAGCTTTCTTT. This translates into CASSVGTVNTEAFF.

This clonotype has more than one count but fewer than ten. The library was built for alpha chains, so this beta chain is an off-target read and its size means little. The V and J genes are TRBV20-1 and TRBJ2-1; TRBD1 or TRBD2 may be the D gene (5 bases each). CDR3 length: 11 amino acids. Trimming pared 7 bases from V and 5 bases from J, leaving 9 bases between. CDR1 and CDR2 from the germline V gene are DFQATT and SNEGSKA (reference sequence). CDR3 loop: CSEGRNNEQFF. The CDR3 DNA sequence: TGCAGTGAGGGACGAAACAATGAGCAGTTCTTC.

At least ten counts were recorded for this clonotype. This beta chain slipped into a library made for alpha chains as a stray read, so its size is not meaningful. The J gene is TRBJ2-7, the V gene TRBV24-1; TRBD1 might be the D (8 bases). Deletions cut 10 bases from V and 7 bases from J, with 19 bases between. Germline CDR1 KGHDR, CDR2 SFDVKD. This CDR3 has 13 amino acids. The CDR3 bases are TGTGCCACGGGCACAGGGGGACTATTGGAGCAGTACTTC. This translates into CATGTGGLLEQYF.

In this sample, this clonotype turned up many times. This beta chain represents an off-target read in a library built for alpha chains; its size is of limited meaning. The V and J genes are TRBV12-5 and TRBJ2-1, with TRBD2 matching 13 bases. Germline V gene sequence: CDR1 LGHNT, CDR2 FRNRAP. This CDR3 is built from 17 residues. V lost 2 bases to trimming and J lost 8 bases; unmatched junction nucleotides: 9. The CDR3 DNA follows: TGTGCTAGTGGTTTGCCCTCAGGGACTAGCGGGAAATATGAGCAGTTCTTC. It codes for CASGLPSGTSGKYEQFF.

This clonotype was picked up many times. Since it is a stray read in a library aimed at alpha chains, this beta chain has a size that is not meaningful. The chain links TRBV10-3 to TRBJ2-3; D might be TRBD2 (6 bases). V lost 7 bases and J 0 bases, leaving 11 bases between the germline ends. The CDR3 length is 14 residues. Germline lookup yields CDR1 ENHRY and CDR2 SYGVKD. CDR3 region: CAIKGGLSTDTQYF. The CDR3 DNA reads as TGTGCCATCAAAGGAGGGTTAAGCACAGATACGCAGTATTTT.

This clonotype was seen at least ten times. This beta chain represents an off-target read in a library built for alpha chains; its size is of limited meaning. The rearrangement links TRBV10-3 to TRBJ2-5; D might be TRBD1 or TRBD2, each matching 5 bases. Looked up from germline, CDR1 is ENHRY and CDR2 is SYGVKD. The CDR3 covers 16 residues. Trimming took 3 bases from V and 9 from J, leaving 23 bases between them. The CDR3 sequence: CAISDVRGAGAGAQYF. CDR3 in DNA: TGTGCCATCAGTGATGTACGGGGAGCTGGGGCCGGAGCCCAGTACTTC.

The sample holds one count of this clonotype. This beta chain appears as a stray read in a library generated for alpha chains; its size is not informative. This rearrangement joins TRBV9 to TRBJ1-1, with 7 bases lining up with TRBD1. The CDR3 extends over 18 amino acids. V lost 4 bases, J lost 1 base, and 16 bases stayed unmatched. CDR1 and CDR2 (germline): SGDLS, YYNGEE. CDR3 amino acids: CASSLPEGAGNGNTEAFF. The CDR3 region has the DNA TGTGCCAGCAGCCTACCAGAGGGGGCAGGGAACGGGAACACTGAAGCTTTCTTT.

This clonotype qualifies as medium-sized. Little can be read into the size of this beta chain, an off-target read in a library designed for alpha chains. The genes are TRBV7-8 and TRBJ1-5; D uncertain. Germline V gene sequence: CDR1 SGHVS, CDR2 FQNEAQ. Between the trimmed V and J ends, which lost 4 bases and 6 bases, there was a span of 10 bases. The CDR3 covers 13 residues. CDR3 bases: TGTGCCAGCAGCTCAGCGGAAATTCAGCCCCAGCATTTT. It specifies CASSSAEIQPQHF.

This clonotype was observed at least ten times. Within a library made for alpha chains, this beta chain is off target, and its count is uninformative. The chain employs TRBV5-1 and TRBJ2-2; TRBD1 might be the D (6 bases). The CDR3 runs to 16 residues. V gave up 0 bases and J gave up 2 bases, with 11 bases separating them. Per germline, CDR1 SGHRS and CDR2 YFSETQ. The CDR3, as DNA: TGCGCCAGCAGCTTGGCTTGGACAGCAAACACCGGGGAGCTGTTTTTT. It yields the protein CASSLAWTANTGELFF.